Shown below are 32 T cell receptor beta chains from a single sample sequenced in a study of blood T cell repertoires in COVID-19. The table came from immunoSEQ multiplex PCR; TCRdb's copy has only in-frame clones and leaves some out. The data show some 270,000 clones, 70% to 90% seen once. Specimen: peripheral blood. These receptors all come from a woman aged 65 to 85 with acute or convalescent COVID-19.

The chain combines TRBV27 with TRBJ1-6, with D hard to call. CDR1 and CDR2 (germline): MNHEY, SMNVEV (reference sequence). The CDR3 is made up of 16 amino acids. The V and J ends lost 5 bases and 0 bases respectively, with 11 bases between them. In DNA, the CDR3 is TGTGCCAGCAGTGGCAGGCATAGCTCCTATAATTCACCCCTCCACTTT. This gives the protein CASSGRHSSYNSPLHF.

This clone was counted once. The V gene is TRBV6-1, the J gene TRBJ1-1; 11 nucleotides agree with TRBD1. This CDR3 comprises 17 residues. Germline CDR1 is MNHNS and CDR2 is SASEGT. The V segment lost 0 bases and the J segment 5 bases; nucleotides outside the gene matches: 8. The CDR3 DNA sequence: TGTGCCAGCAGTGAAGCTTGGCGGACAGGGGGCTGGACTGAAGCTTTCTTT. It is translated as CASSEAWRTGGWTEAFF.

The V call is TRBV7-8, the J call TRBJ2-5, with D possibly being TRBD1 (6 bases). V was trimmed by 5 bases and J by 5 bases, leaving 18 bases between them. The CDR3 is made up of 15 amino acids. CDR1 and CDR2 from the germline V gene are SGHVS and FQNEAQ. As DNA, the CDR3 is TGTGCCAGCAGCGTCTGGACAGTTTCAGGGGAGACCCAGTACTTC. Translation gives CASSVWTVSGETQYF.

This chain connects TRBV7-6 to TRBJ2-3; perhaps TRBD2 as D (6 bases). Germline assignment: CDR1 SGHVS and CDR2 FNYEAQ. The length of the CDR3 is 15 residues. Trimming pared 3 bases from V and 1 base from J, leaving 11 bases between. The CDR3 is CASSLDYFGTDTQYF. Written as DNA, the CDR3 is TGTGCCAGCAGCTTGGACTACTTCGGCACAGATACGCAGTATTTT.

The chain combines TRBV9 with TRBJ1-5, with D possibly being TRBD1 (6 bases). The CDR3 has 14 amino acids. V shed 0 bases and J shed 8 bases, with 12 bases lying between them. CDR1 SGDLS and CDR2 YYNGEE come from the germline V gene. The CDR3 DNA sequence: TGTGCCAGCAGCGTAGCGGCAGGGGTTGAGCCCCAGCATTTT. Translated, it gives CASSVAAGVEPQHF.

Comments on this clone: Other DNA sequences of this sample code for an identical CDR3. The V gene is TRBV6-5, the J gene TRBJ1-6; 8 positions agree with TRBD1. After removal of 6 bases from V and 5 bases from J, the junction contained 3 bases not matched to a gene. Germline assignment: CDR1 MNHEY and CDR2 SVGAGI. This CDR3 has 14 residues. The CDR3 loop is CASSRGQDNSPLHF. CDR3 nucleotide sequence: TGTGCCAGCAGCAGGGGACAGGATAATTCACCCCTCCACTTT.

V gene TRBV15 combines with J gene TRBJ1-6; 9 bases map to TRBD1. The ends lost 3 bases at V and 11 bases at J; junction bases unmatched: 8. CDR1 and CDR2 from the germline V gene are LNHNV and YYDKDF (reference sequence). The CDR3 runs to 15 residues. Here the CDR3 reads CATSRRGQGRPPLHF. The DNA for the CDR3 is TGTGCCACCAGCAGGAGAGGACAGGGGCGGCCACCCCTCCACTTT.

The DNA for the CDR3 is TGCAGTGCTAGTCCCGGGACAGGGCCCCATCAGCCCCAGCATTTT. Translation: CSASPGTGPHQPQHF. This sequence joins TRBV20-1 and TRBJ1-5, with 9 bases matching TRBD1. Germline lookup yields CDR1 DFQATT and CDR2 SNEGSKA (reference sequence). The CDR3 covers 15 residues. Losses at the gene ends were 3 bases for V and 5 bases for J; bases not matched to a gene: 8.

V is TRBV18 and J is TRBJ1-1, with a tentative D call TRBD1 (6 bases). Trimming shortened V by 4 bases and J by 4 bases, and 16 bases separated the two germline ends. Per the germline V gene, CDR1 is KGHSH and CDR2 is LQKENI. This CDR3 comprises 15 residues. Written as DNA, the CDR3 is TGTGCCAGCTCACTTGGTACAGGGAGAGCCACTGAAGCTTTCTTT. The encoded protein is CASSLGTGRATEAFF.

The chain joins TRBV12-2 to TRBJ1-1; no DNA check was done on the table's D call, TRBD1. TRBV12-2 is flagged as a pseudogene. CDR3 length: 22 amino acids. Here the CDR3 reads CASRLAFIYDSPGQEMNTEAFF. Written as DNA, the CDR3 is TGTGCAAGTCGCTTAGCGTTTATTTATGACTCTCCGGGACAGGAGATGAACACTGAAGCTTTCTTT.

DNA of the CDR3: TGTGCCAGCAGCCGGGACAGGGCTGGAACGGGCGGCTACACCTTC. Protein product: CASSRDRAGTGGYTF. The chain employs TRBV5-5 and TRBJ1-2; 9 positions match TRBD1. Germline V gives CDR1 SGHKS, CDR2 YYEKEE (reference sequence). V gave up 4 bases and J gave up 8 bases; unmatched junction bases: 12. The CDR3 runs 15 residues.

V is TRBV2 and J is TRBJ2-5, with no clear D. This CDR3 is built from 13 residues. V lost 1 base to trimming and J lost 6 bases, with 9 bases between them. Per the germline V gene, CDR1 is SNHLY and CDR2 is FYNNEI. CDR3 sequence: CASSEGPRKTQYF. CDR3 nucleotides: TGTGCCAGCAGTGAAGGACCGCGGAAGACCCAGTACTTC.

This chain links TRBV9 with TRBJ1-1; D remains ambiguous. Germline values: CDR1 SGDLS, CDR2 YYNGEE. V was cut by 4 bases and J by 5 bases, with 18 bases left in between. This CDR3 region has 15 residues. In DNA form, the CDR3 reads TGTGCCAGCAGCACTTATGGCGGTTCCCAGACTGAAGCTTTCTTT. Translating it yields CASSTYGGSQTEAFF. Based on the CDR3 plus reference TRBV9 and TRBJ1-1, the full variable domain is DSGVTQTPKHLITATGQRVTLRCSPRSGDLSVYWYQQSLDQGLQFLIQYYNGEERAKGNILERFSAQQFPDLHSELNLSSLELGDSALYFCASSTYGGSQTEAFFGQGTRLTVV.

The chain uses TRBV11-2 and TRBJ1-6, with TRBD1 as a possible D gene (5 bases). V lost 3 bases and J lost 7, with 10 bases in between. Germline CDR1 is SGHAT and CDR2 is FQNNGV. The CDR3 extends over 14 amino acids. CDR3 DNA sequence: TGTGCCAGCAGCTTGGGGCAGGAGAATTCACCCCTCCACTTT. It encodes CASSLGQENSPLHF.

The chain combines TRBV11-2 with TRBJ1-5; D perhaps matches TRBD1 (6 bases). Germline CDR1 SGHAT, CDR2 FQNNGV. The CDR3 is 14 residues long. The V and J ends lost 3 bases and 5 bases respectively, with 11 bases between them. CDR3 sequence (DNA): TGTGCCAGCAGCTTGGTAGGGGGAGATCAGCCCCAGCATTTT. This sequence encodes CASSLVGGDQPQHF. The complete variable domain, with remaining parts taken from reference TRBV11-2 and TRBJ1-5, reads EAGVAQSPRYKIIEKRQSVAFWCNPISGHATLYWYQQILGQGPKLLIQFQNNGVVDDSQLPKDRFSAERLKGVDSTLKIQPAKLEDSAVYLCASSLVGGDQPQHFGDGTRLSIL.

The rearrangement uses TRBV6-5 and TRBJ1-1; no clear D gene. Germline CDR1 reads MNHEY; CDR2 reads SVGAGI. V dropped 6 bases and J dropped 1 base, with 9 bases sitting between them. This CDR3 has 13 amino acids. CDR3 nucleotides: TGTGCCAGCAGGTTGGTGAGGAACACTGAAGCTTTCTTT. Protein sequence: CASRLVRNTEAFF.

The chain couples TRBV19 to TRBJ1-5; tentative D call: TRBD1 (6 bases). This CDR3 spans 13 amino acids. Per the germline V gene, CDR1 is LNHDA and CDR2 is SQIVND (reference sequence). Trimming removed 5 bases at V and 5 bases at J, with 10 bases between. The CDR3 coding sequence is TGTGCCAGTAGTCGGGACACTGATCAGCCCCAGCATTTT. Protein sequence: CASSRDTDQPQHF.

J is TRBJ2-5 and V is TRBV10-3; TRBD1 aligns across 8 bases. The CDR3 sequence is 15 residues long. The junction had 5 bases not matched to a gene; V was cut back by 0 bases and J by 5 bases. CDR1 is ENHRY, CDR2 SYGVKD, per germline. This CDR3 reads CAISESRGRVETQYF. CDR3 bases: TGTGCCATCAGTGAGTCCAGGGGGCGTGTGGAGACCCAGTACTTC.

This chain uses TRBV2 with TRBJ1-2; the match to TRBD1 covers 9 bases. The germline V gene has CDR1 SNHLY and CDR2 FYNNEI. V was pared by 3 bases and J by 6 bases, with 8 bases of the junction left unmatched. The CDR3 runs 15 residues. In nucleotides, the CDR3 is TGTGCCAGCAGTGAGCGACAGGGGGAAGAAAATGGCTACACCTTC. It yields the protein CASSERQGEENGYTF.

The chain is built from TRBV5-1 and TRBJ2-7; 7 nucleotides align to TRBD2. CDR1 is SGHRS, CDR2 YFSETQ, per germline. The trim removed 7 bases at V and 1 base at J, leaving 8 bases unmatched. CDR3 size: 14 residues. This chain's CDR3 is CASGPGGKSYEQYF. DNA for the CDR3: TGCGCCAGCGGCCCGGGGGGTAAATCCTACGAGCAGTACTTC.

This chain links TRBV25-1 with TRBJ1-1; D possibly corresponds to TRBD1 (5 bases). The germline V and J ends were trimmed by 4 bases and 3 bases, with 15 bases remaining between them. The CDR3 spans 15 residues. In germline, CDR1 is MGHDK, CDR2 SYGVNS. The CDR3 here is CASSGAGGGYTEAFF. In nucleotides, the CDR3 is TGTGCCAGCAGTGGAGCCGGGGGGGGGTACACTGAAGCTTTCTTT.

The V and J genes are TRBV3-1 (or the pseudogene TRBV3-2) and TRBJ1-5; no definite D call. Germline CDR1 LGHDT, CDR2 YNNKEL (reference sequence). The CDR3 sequence is 14 residues long. Trimming took 4 bases from V and 4 from J, leaving 11 bases between them. The CDR3 loop reads CASSPLSANQPQHF. Written as DNA, the CDR3 is TGTGCCAGCAGCCCCCTATCCGCTAATCAGCCCCAGCATTTT.

This rearrangement joins TRBV2 to TRBJ2-1; maybe TRBD2 (6 bases). The CDR3 runs 14 residues. The V end was cut by 1 base, the J end by 7 bases, with 11 bases between. Germline-derived CDR1 and CDR2 are SNHLY and FYNNEI. CDR3 protein: CASSEGGANNEQFF. The CDR3 bases are TGTGCCAGCAGTGAAGGCGGGGCCAATAATGAGCAGTTCTTC. Using reference TRBV2 and TRBJ2-1 for the parts outside the CDR3, the full variable domain is EPEVTQTPSHQVTQMGQEVILRCVPISNHLYFYWYRQILGQKVEFLVSFYNNEISEKSEIFDDQFSVERPDGSNFTLKIRSTKLEDSAMYFCASSEGGANNEQFFGPGTRLTVL.

The chain recombines TRBV11-2 with TRBJ2-5; maybe TRBD1 (6 bases). Germline V gene lookup returns CDR1 SGHAT and CDR2 FQNNGV. CDR3 length: 15 amino acids. V shed 4 bases and J shed 2 bases, with 14 bases lying between them. The CDR3 nucleotides read TGTGCCAGCAGCTCCTGGACAGACCCGCAAGAGACCCAGTACTTC. It encodes CASSSWTDPQETQYF.

In this sample, this clone turned up once. The rearrangement links TRBV3-1 (or the pseudogene TRBV3-2) to TRBJ2-7; D is possibly TRBD2 (6 bases). Per germline, CDR1 LGHDT and CDR2 YNNKEL (reference sequence). The CDR3 consists of 13 residues. V lost 4 bases and J lost 5, with 12 bases in between. The CDR3 bases are TGTGCCAGCAGCCTAGGACTAAGAGACGAGCAGTACTTC. Amino acid sequence: CASSLGLRDEQYF.

CDR3 in DNA: TGCAGCGTTGAAGCCAACGCAGTCGTCTATGGCTACACCTTC. Its protein is CSVEANAVVYGYTF. This sequence joins TRBV29-1 and TRBJ1-2; D unresolved. Germline loops: CDR1 SQVTM, CDR2 ANQGSEA. The germline V and J ends were trimmed by 1 base and 4 bases, with 13 bases remaining between them. This CDR3 is built from 14 residues.

The chain joins TRBV30 to TRBJ1-2; perhaps TRBD1 as D (6 bases). The CDR3 has 13 amino acids. The V gene's germline CDR1 is GTSNPN and CDR2 SVGIG (reference sequence). V dropped 2 bases and J dropped 1 base, with 8 bases sitting between them. Written as DNA, the CDR3 is TGTGCCTGGAGTAAGGGGGTTAACTATGGCTACACCTTC. It is translated as CAWSKGVNYGYTF.

V usage is TRBV12-1 and J usage is TRBJ1-4; no check of the table's D call, TRBD1, against the DNA was made. TRBV12-1 is a pseudogene segment. The CDR3 has 17 residues. As DNA, the CDR3 is TGTGCCAGCAGCCGCTCGGACGCAGGGCTGGCTAATGAAAAACTGTTTTTT. Protein product: CASSRSDAGLANEKLFF.

This clone has more than one count but fewer than ten. The chain employs TRBV30 and TRBJ1-3; D is perhaps TRBD1 (5 bases). Germline values: CDR1 GTSNPN, CDR2 SVGIG (reference sequence). The CDR3 consists of 14 residues. Between the trimmed V and J ends, which lost 1 base and 4 bases, there was a span of 11 bases. The CDR3 is CAWSAGTSGNTIYF. The CDR3 DNA is TGTGCCTGGAGTGCCGGGACTTCAGGAAACACCATATATTTT.

The genes are TRBV12-3 or TRBV12-4 and TRBJ1-2, with D uncertain. V lost 2 bases, J lost 1 base, and 5 bases lay in between. This CDR3 spans 13 amino acids. CDR3 loop: CASSLTVNYGYTF. The CDR3 DNA reads TGTGCCAGCAGTTTAACAGTTAACTATGGCTACACCTTC.

The chain recombines TRBV28 with TRBJ1-2; D is perhaps TRBD1 (6 bases). CDR3 length equals 16 residues. V lost 6 bases and J lost 0, with 17 bases in between. Germline V gives CDR1 MDHEN, CDR2 SYDVKM. The CDR3 loop is CASSSQGIGSNYGYTF. The CDR3 DNA follows: TGTGCCAGCAGCTCACAGGGAATTGGGTCTAACTATGGCTACACCTTC.

The genes are TRBV5-1 and TRBJ2-5; 8 bases are a match to TRBD2. The germline CDR1 and CDR2 sequences are SGHRS and YFSETQ. After removal of 3 bases from V and 5 bases from J, the junction contained 3 bases not matched to a gene. The CDR3 is made up of 13 amino acids. This chain's CDR3 is CASSSGGPETQYF. CDR3 nucleotide sequence: TGCGCCAGCAGCTCGGGGGGGCCGGAGACCCAGTACTTC.